This TCR beta chain was captured in a study of post-analysis software for immune sequencing data. Study as a whole: Relapsing-remitting, secondary progressive and progressive-relapsing forms of multiple sclerosis all featured among disease courses.

The study, taken as a whole, reports: Pronounced co-clustering by F measure was evident among identically batched samples. Controls significantly exceeded multiple sclerosis patients in normalized Chao1 diversity. When patients were compared with controls, four to six TRBV segments were more frequent, TRBV5-6, TRBV5-1 and TRBV20-1 among them.

Presence of unique molecular identifiers characterized the TCR beta cDNA libraries. Input populations of about 0.95 to 11 million T cells gave rise to about 480,000 cDNA molecules. Via MiXCR, TCRdb re-called the PCR reads, giving one row per CDR3 protein. This repertoire shows over 300,000 distinct CDR3 sequences, roughly 36% found once; its top ten account for around 15%. The CDR3 totals 18 residues. V was trimmed by 7 bases and J by 0 bases, leaving 19 bases between them. In regard to this clonotype: Its antigen remains unknown.

Source material: blood. The receptor was derived from a girl aged 5 to 17 with multiple sclerosis. This chain uses TRBV12-3 or TRBV12-4 with TRBJ2-6; the D gene could be TRBD1 or TRBD2 (5 bases each). Written as DNA, the CDR3 is TGTGCCAGCACCGATACCGGGACCGCTCTCTCTGGGGCCAACGTCCTGACTTTC. Translated: CASTDTGTALSGANVLTF.